The 30 T cell receptor beta chains given below trace back to one sample, sequenced in a study of pediatric ulcerative colitis (dated by TCRdb to about 2019). The library relied on the immunoSEQ multiplex PCR assay. Held by TCRdb, this immuneACCESS table contains in-frame sequences only and omits some clones. Under half of the omission traces to an unresolved V gene where checked; the cause of the rest is unknown. For this sample there are about 36,000 clones; 73% appear just once. Of the sample, 0.65% to 0.75% falls within the top ten clones. During colonoscopy, one to two pinch biopsies were obtained from the rectum for research. The specimen was gut tissue. These receptors were taken from a boy younger than 18 with moderate ulcerative colitis.

The V call is TRBV7-2, the J call TRBJ1-5; the D gene is possibly TRBD1 (5 bases). Germline loops: CDR1 SGHTA, CDR2 FQGNSA. The CDR3 sequence is 15 residues long. Deletions cut 1 base from V and 7 bases from J, with 14 bases between. CDR3 coding DNA: TGTGCCAGCAGCTTAGGCTCCGGGACTCTCCAGCCCCAGCATTTT. Protein: CASSLGSGTLQPQHF.

This chain links TRBV10-3 with TRBJ2-2; D gene uncertain. Germline CDR1 reads ENHRY; CDR2 reads SYGVKD. The CDR3 extends over 15 amino acids. V gave up 7 bases and J gave up 3 bases, with 15 bases separating them. This CDR3 reads CAITPAPSDTGELFF. The CDR3 bases are TGTGCCATCACCCCGGCCCCAAGTGACACCGGGGAGCTGTTTTTT.

In regard to this clone: The sample holds other DNA sequences that translate to the same CDR3. The chain has TRBV4-1 and TRBJ2-1; 7 nucleotides agree with TRBD2. Trimming cost V 0 bases and J 2 bases; bases outside gene matches: 4. Per the germline V gene, CDR1 is MGHRA and CDR2 is YSYEKL. The CDR3 loop spans 16 amino acids. DNA for the CDR3: TGCGCCAGCAGCCAAGATCTGCGGGGGACCTACAATGAGCAGTTCTTC. It codes for CASSQDLRGTYNEQFF.

This clone was seen once. The chain carries TRBV28 and TRBJ2-1; tentatively, D is TRBD1 (5 bases). The germline V and J ends were trimmed by 3 bases and 5 bases, with 14 bases remaining between them. Germline V CDR1 and CDR2: MDHEN, SYDVKM. The CDR3 is 15 residues long. The CDR3 bases are TGTGCCAGCAGTTTTCCAGGGTTTGGCCACAATGAGCAGTTCTTC. It codes for CASSFPGFGHNEQFF.

This clone was observed a few times. J is TRBJ2-7 and V is TRBV6-6; 13 positions agree with TRBD2. The CDR3 extends over 15 amino acids. Germline CDR1 is MNHNY and CDR2 is SVGAGI (reference sequence). Trimming took 6 bases from V and 7 from J; bases not matched to a gene: 9. The CDR3 DNA follows: TGTGCCAGCAGCCCACTAGCGGGAGGGCCAGGGGAGCAGTACTTC. Encoded protein: CASSPLAGGPGEQYF.

The CDR3 DNA is TGTGCCATCTATGGACTAGCGGGAACCTACAATGAGCAGTTCTTC. This translates into CAIYGLAGTYNEQFF. J is TRBJ2-1 and V is TRBV30; 12 bases fit TRBD2. The V gene end was trimmed by 8 bases and the J gene end by 2 bases; junction bases not matched to a gene: 7. The CDR3 runs to 15 residues. CDR1 is GTSNPN, CDR2 SVGIG, per germline (reference sequence). Supplemented by reference TRBV30 and TRBJ2-1, the full variable domain reads SQTIHQWPATLVQPVGSPLSLECTVEGTSNPNLYWYRQAAGRGLQLLFYSVGIGQISSEVPQNLSASRPQDRQFILSSKKLLLSDSGFYLCAIYGLAGTYNEQFFGPGTRLTVL.

There are a few counts of this clone. The chain has TRBV29-1 and TRBJ2-1, with 7 bases matching TRBD1. The germline CDR1 and CDR2 sequences are SQVTM and ANQGSEA. J lost 2 bases, V lost 7 bases, and 8 bases had no gene match. The CDR3 sequence is 14 residues long. The CDR3 nucleotides read TGCAGCGGAGAGGGGGCGCAGACCTACAATGAGCAGTTCTTC. Its translation: CSGEGAQTYNEQFF.

The chain employs TRBV19 and TRBJ2-3; TRBD1 matches at 10 bases. The germline V gene encodes CDR1 LNHDA and CDR2 SQIVND (reference sequence). The CDR3 runs to 15 residues. The V gene end was trimmed by 5 bases and the J gene end by 8 bases; junction bases not matched to a gene: 10. The CDR3 DNA is TGTGCCAGTAGTCGGACAGGGGGAGTGGCGGGTACGCAGTATTTT. The encoded protein is CASSRTGGVAGTQYF. The entire variable domain, with the rest obtained from reference TRBV19 and TRBJ2-3, is as follows: DGGITQSPKYLFRKEGQNVTLSCEQNLNHDAMYWYRQDPGQGLRLIYYSQIVNDFQKGDIAEGYSVSREKKESFPLTVTSAQKNPTAFYLCASSRTGGVAGTQYFGPGTRLTVL.

The chain employs TRBV5-6 and TRBJ1-4, with 7 bases fitting TRBD1. The CDR3 is made up of 14 amino acids. Germline values: CDR1 SGHDT, CDR2 YYEEEE. J gave up 4 bases and V 4 bases, and 4 bases lay outside the gene matches. The chain's CDR3 is CASSPGTVNEKLFF. In DNA form, the CDR3 reads TGTGCCAGCAGCCCCGGGACAGTTAATGAAAAACTGTTTTTT.

This sequence joins TRBV19 and TRBJ2-3, with D maybe TRBD2 (6 bases). This CDR3 has 14 amino acids. The V end lost 7 bases, the J end lost 2 bases, and 13 bases lay between the germline ends. In germline, CDR1 is LNHDA, CDR2 SQIVND (reference sequence). CDR3 region: CASKTGVFTDTQYF. The CDR3 nucleotides are TGTGCCAGTAAGACGGGGGTTTTCACAGATACGCAGTATTTT.

The chain carries TRBV23-1 and TRBJ1-4; unclear D gene. TRBV23-1 is an open reading frame whose function is uncertain. Between the trimmed V and J ends, which lost 0 bases and 5 bases, there was a span of 7 bases. The CDR3 totals 14 residues. The CDR3 spells CASSQSVRNEKLFF. The CDR3 DNA sequence: TGCGCCAGCAGTCAATCCGTGAGGAATGAAAAACTGTTTTTT.

The chain couples TRBV7-2 to TRBJ2-3; TRBD1 is a possible D gene (6 bases). V was shortened by 1 base and J by 2 bases, with 19 bases between the two germline ends. CDR3 size: 18 residues. Germline values: CDR1 SGHTA, CDR2 FQGNSA. For the CDR3, the DNA is TGTGCCAGCAGCTTAGGTCCCATAGGCAGGGGATACACAGATACGCAGTATTTT. As protein: CASSLGPIGRGYTDTQYF.

The CDR3 DNA reads as TGTGCCAGCAGCTTCCCCCAGGGGCCGGAGACCCAGTACTTC. It is translated as CASSFPQGPETQYF. The chain combines TRBV5-8 with TRBJ2-5; tentative D call: TRBD1 (6 bases). Trimming took off 2 bases at V and 5 bases at J, with 13 bases between the two ends. The CDR3 runs to 14 residues. Germline values: CDR1 SGHTS, CDR2 YDEGEE.

This chain connects TRBV11-2 to TRBJ2-7, with 9 bases that match TRBD2. Unmatched junction bases numbered 5, after V lost 1 base and J lost 4 bases. In germline, CDR1 is SGHAT, CDR2 FQNNGV. This CDR3 comprises 15 residues. CDR3 residues: CASSLVAGAPYEQYF. In DNA form, the CDR3 reads TGTGCCAGCAGCTTAGTAGCGGGAGCACCATACGAGCAGTACTTC.

This clone was recorded a few times. The rearrangement joins TRBV2 to TRBJ2-7; 7 nucleotides line up with TRBD1. Germline V CDR1 and CDR2: SNHLY, FYNNEI. Unmatched junction bases numbered 9, after V lost 6 bases and J lost 7 bases. This CDR3 region has 13 residues. CDR3: CASRATGFGEQYF. The DNA of the CDR3 is TGTGCCAGCAGGGCGACAGGGTTTGGGGAGCAGTACTTC. The variable domain in full, completed from reference TRBV2 and TRBJ2-7, reads EPEVTQTPSHQVTQMGQEVILRCVPISNHLYFYWYRQILGQKVEFLVSFYNNEISEKSEIFDDQFSVERPDGSNFTLKIRSTKLEDSAMYFCASRATGFGEQYFGPGTRLTVT.

V and J are TRBV5-1 and TRBJ2-7, with 11 bases that match TRBD2. Unmatched junction bases numbered 6, after V lost 4 bases and J lost 0 bases. There are 16 residues in the CDR3. The germline CDR1 and CDR2 sequences are SGHRS and YFSETQ. This CDR3 reads CASSPTLAGASYEQYF. In DNA, the CDR3 is TGCGCCAGCAGCCCGACACTAGCGGGAGCCTCCTACGAGCAGTACTTC.

In its sample, this clone was seen a few times. At the DNA level, this CDR3 is encoded by other sequences in the same sample as well. The chain is built from TRBV30 and TRBJ2-6, with D tentatively TRBD1 (5 bases). Germline values: CDR1 GTSNPN, CDR2 SVGIG (reference sequence). V was pared by 6 bases and J by 2 bases, with 8 bases between. This CDR3 has 13 residues. CDR3 coding DNA: TGTGCCTGCGACAGAGCTGGGGCCAACGTCCTGACTTTC. This encodes CACDRAGANVLTF.

This clone has just a few counts. The identical CDR3 is also encoded by other nucleotide sequences in the sample. CDR3 in amino acids: CASTKSEGGETQYF. CDR3 in DNA: TGCGCCAGCACCAAATCGGAGGGAGGGGAGACCCAGTACTTC. The chain carries TRBV5-1 and TRBJ2-5; TRBD2 matches 7 bases. J was trimmed by 5 bases and V by 6 bases; bases with no gene match: 10. Germline assignment: CDR1 SGHRS and CDR2 YFSETQ. This CDR3 comprises 14 residues.

The V and J genes are TRBV6-1 and TRBJ2-3; D remains unclear. V lost 4 bases to trimming and J lost 2 bases, with 7 bases between them. The CDR3 is made up of 13 amino acids. Germline V lookup: CDR1 MNHNS, CDR2 SASEGT. The CDR3, as DNA: TGTGCCAGCAGTGTTTCTACCACAGATACGCAGTATTTT. It codes for CASSVSTTDTQYF.

V is TRBV28 and J is TRBJ1-2; 10 bases map to TRBD1. This CDR3 spans 15 amino acids. V lost 5 bases to trimming and J lost 8 bases; unmatched junction nucleotides: 11. Germline-derived CDR1 and CDR2 are MDHEN and SYDVKM. CDR3 bases: TGTGCCAGCAGTGTACCCGGGACAGGGGTTCACGGCTACACCTTC. This sequence encodes CASSVPGTGVHGYTF.

The chain carries TRBV5-1 and TRBJ2-3; D call uncertain. Germline lookup yields CDR1 SGHRS and CDR2 YFSETQ. CDR3 size: 14 residues. V lost 1 base, J lost 0 bases, and 6 bases lay in between. The CDR3 here is CASSLWGSTDTQYF. The CDR3 DNA sequence: TGCGCCAGCAGCTTGTGGGGTAGCACAGATACGCAGTATTTT.

This clone was counted only a few times. The chain is built from TRBV5-6 and TRBJ1-1, with unresolved D. Per the germline V gene, CDR1 is SGHDT and CDR2 is YYEEEE. The CDR3 runs to 14 residues. The germline V and J ends were trimmed by 2 bases and 6 bases, with 14 bases remaining between them. In DNA, the CDR3 is TGTGCCAGCAGCTTTGGCAGCTTTGTGCCTGAAGCTTTCTTT. Its protein is CASSFGSFVPEAFF.

The V call is TRBV6-1, the J call TRBJ2-5; D unresolved. Germline V gives CDR1 MNHNS, CDR2 SASEGT. The V end lost 2 bases, the J end lost 7 bases, and 5 bases lay between the germline ends. The CDR3 has 11 residues. The CDR3 nucleotides read TGTGCCAGCAGTGAATCGGTGACCCAGTACTTC. This gives the protein CASSESVTQYF.

This clone was found a few times. The J gene is TRBJ1-4, the V gene TRBV28; 8 nucleotides line up with TRBD1. Germline values: CDR1 MDHEN, CDR2 SYDVKM. V dropped 1 base and J dropped 8; count of bases not matched to a gene: 6. This CDR3 has 15 residues. This CDR3 is CASSLSDRVGEKLFF. In DNA, the CDR3 is TGTGCCAGCAGTTTATCGGACAGGGTAGGCGAAAAACTGTTTTTT.

The chain carries TRBV10-3 and TRBJ2-3; the D call may be TRBD1 or TRBD2 (5 bases each). CDR3 length: 15 amino acids. Per the germline V gene, CDR1 is ENHRY and CDR2 is SYGVKD. The germline V and J ends were trimmed by 2 bases and 6 bases, with 15 bases remaining between them. DNA of the CDR3: TGTGCCATCAGTGAGGGGCAAGCAGGGACGGATACGCAGTATTTT. It encodes CAISEGQAGTDTQYF.

V gene TRBV5-1 combines with J gene TRBJ1-1; 9 nucleotides match TRBD1. V shed 3 bases and J 2 bases; nucleotides not matched to a gene: 2. Looked up from germline, CDR1 is SGHRS and CDR2 is YFSETQ. This CDR3 spans 14 amino acids. The CDR3 DNA is TGCGCCAGCAGCTGGGGACAGGGAAACACTGAAGCTTTCTTT. Its translation is CASSWGQGNTEAFF.

The sample holds one count of this clone. The limits of the CDR3 on the DNA are not certain, so only TCRdb's listed CDR3 is given. The CDR3 loop is CASSFLWRGNQPQHF. The J gene is TRBJ1-5, the V gene TRBV7-2. The CDR3 is 15 residues long, counting both termini. The germline gives CDR1 SGHTA, CDR2 FQGNSA.

This clone was detected only once. The J gene is TRBJ2-7, the V gene TRBV7-8, with D hard to call. V lost 1 base to trimming and J lost 6 bases, with 13 bases between them. CDR3 length equals 14 residues. CDR1 is SGHVS, CDR2 FQNEAQ, per germline. CDR3 DNA: TGTGCCAGCAGCTTAGATGGGTTTCGGGCCGAGCAGTACTTC. The encoded protein is CASSLDGFRAEQYF.

V is TRBV5-4 and J is TRBJ2-7, with D uncertain. The CDR3 is 14 amino acids. Germline V gene sequence: CDR1 SGHNT, CDR2 YYREEE (reference sequence). Trimming removed 1 base at V and 2 bases at J, with 10 bases between. CDR3 protein: CASSLPGPTYEQYF. The CDR3 DNA reads TGTGCCAGCAGCTTGCCAGGTCCTACCTACGAGCAGTACTTC.

The sample holds a few counts of this clone. V gene TRBV2 combines with J gene TRBJ1-2, with D possibly being TRBD1 (6 bases). Trimming left V 8 bases short and J 8 bases short, with 24 bases between. The CDR3 totals 15 residues. The germline gives CDR1 SNHLY, CDR2 FYNNEI. CDR3 loop: CASVGAGRGPEGYTF. The CDR3 region has the DNA TGTGCCAGCGTGGGGGCAGGGCGGGGTCCGGAGGGCTACACCTTC.